These 29 T cell receptor beta chains came from one sample sequenced in a study of cytomegalovirus exposure and HLA in healthy donors. A multiplex PCR was run with 60 Vbeta primers and 13 Jbeta primers. Libraries were prepared by immunoSEQ multiplex PCR; TCRdb keeps only in-frame clonotypes and omits some of them. The table lists approximately 220,000 clones, about 75% of them singletons, with about 1.8% in the top ten. Sequenced sample: PBMCs. All receptors come from a man younger than 35 in good health and CMV-seronegative.

The chain is built from TRBV30 and TRBJ2-1, with TRBD2 matching 7 bases. Germline V gene lookup returns CDR1 GTSNPN and CDR2 SVGIG (reference sequence). The CDR3 is 14 amino acids. Unmatched junction bases numbered 5, after V lost 2 bases and J lost 4 bases. The CDR3 loop is CAWSPAGVYNEQFF. The DNA of the CDR3 is TGTGCCTGGAGTCCGGCGGGGGTTTACAATGAGCAGTTCTTC.

This clone is a singleton in its sample. V and J are TRBV28 and TRBJ1-4; tentative D call: TRBD1 (5 bases). V lost 5 bases and J 8 bases, leaving 15 bases between the germline ends. This CDR3 has 14 amino acids. CDR1 is MDHEN and CDR2 is SYDVKM in the germline V gene. CDR3 sequence: CASSRQPAREKLFF. CDR3 coding DNA: TGTGCCAGCAGTCGACAGCCCGCCCGGGAAAAACTGTTTTTT.

V gene TRBV18 combines with J gene TRBJ2-1; TRBD2 agrees at 9 bases. The germline gives CDR1 KGHSH, CDR2 LQKENI. This CDR3 comprises 16 residues. V was clipped by 0 bases and J by 5 bases; unmatched bases: 5. The CDR3 DNA is TGTGCCAGCTCACCACCGATCGCTAGCGGGGACAATGAGCAGTTCTTC. Translated: CASSPPIASGDNEQFF.

The CDR3 DNA follows: TGTGCCATCAGTTCCCTAGCGGGAGGCGAGACAGATACGCAGTATTTT. This gives the protein CAISSLAGGETDTQYF. The J gene is TRBJ2-3, the V gene TRBV10-3; 11 bases are a match to TRBD2. This CDR3 is built from 16 residues. CDR1 and CDR2 (germline): ENHRY, SYGVKD. Trimming removed 5 bases from V and 3 bases from J; junction bases left unmatched: 7.

This rearrangement joins TRBV11-3 to TRBJ2-5; D might be TRBD1 (5 bases). The CDR3 has 15 amino acids. V shed 5 bases and J shed 1 base, with 14 bases lying between them. CDR1 and CDR2 from the germline V gene are SGHNT and YENEEA. CDR3 coding DNA: TGTGCCAGCAGCGAACTAACAGGACCCCAAGAGACCCAGTACTTC. Translation gives CASSELTGPQETQYF.

The genes are TRBV4-3 and TRBJ2-7, with a tentative D call TRBD2 (5 bases). V was cut by 4 bases and J by 1 base, with 8 bases left in between. The CDR3 loop spans 13 amino acids. The germline CDR1 and CDR2 sequences are LGHNA and YSLEER. CDR3 in DNA: TGCGCCAGCAGCCGTAGCGTTTCCTACGAGCAGTACTTC. As protein: CASSRSVSYEQYF.

This chain links TRBV2 with TRBJ2-5; D is perhaps TRBD1 (5 bases). Germline V gene sequence: CDR1 SNHLY, CDR2 FYNNEI. Trimming cost V 2 bases and J 9 bases, with 16 bases left between them. This CDR3 has 14 amino acids. The CDR3 is CASSESIAKGAQYF. The CDR3 region has the DNA TGTGCCAGCAGTGAATCCATCGCCAAAGGGGCCCAGTACTTC. The variable domain in full, completed from reference TRBV2 and TRBJ2-5, reads EPEVTQTPSHQVTQMGQEVILRCVPISNHLYFYWYRQILGQKVEFLVSFYNNEISEKSEIFDDQFSVERPDGSNFTLKIRSTKLEDSAMYFCASSESIAKGAQYFGPGTRLLVL.

CDR3 bases: TGTGCCAGCAGCCACCCCCGGGGACTAGCGGGAGCCCCCGAGCAGTACTTC. Amino acids: CASSHPRGLAGAPEQYF. V usage is TRBV14 and J usage is TRBJ2-7, with 14 nucleotides matching TRBD2. Germline V lookup: CDR1 SGHDN, CDR2 FVKESK. The CDR3 covers 17 residues. The V segment lost 3 bases and the J segment 6 bases; nucleotides outside the gene matches: 10.

About this clone: The same CDR3 also results from other DNA sequences found in this sample. The chain joins TRBV12-5 to TRBJ1-6; no clear D. V lost 6 bases to trimming and J lost 7 bases, with 7 bases between them. The CDR3 sequence is 12 residues long. Per the germline V gene, CDR1 is LGHNT and CDR2 is FRNRAP. CDR3 coding DNA: TGTGCTAGTGGGAGGGAGAATTCACCCCTCCACTTT. Amino acids: CASGRENSPLHF.

V gene TRBV7-6 combines with J gene TRBJ2-5; 8 bases are shared with TRBD2. The V segment lost 3 bases and the J segment 5 bases; nucleotides outside the gene matches: 2. Germline CDR1 and CDR2: SGHVS and FNYEAQ. The CDR3 runs 13 residues. The CDR3 coding sequence is TGTGCCAGCAGCTTTCGCGGGGGGGAGACCCAGTACTTC. Translated, it gives CASSFRGGETQYF. Full variable domain (rest looked up from reference TRBV7-6 and TRBJ2-5): GAGVSQSPRYKVTKRGQDVALRCDPISGHVSLYWYRQALGQGPEFLTYFNYEAQQDKSGLPNDRFSAERPEGSISTLTIQRTEQRDSAMYRCASSFRGGETQYFGPGTRLLVL.

This chain joins TRBV2 and TRBJ1-5; tentatively, D is TRBD1 (5 bases). This CDR3 has 13 amino acids. Germline-derived CDR1 and CDR2 are SNHLY and FYNNEI. Trimming shortened V by 5 bases and J by 6 bases, and 11 bases separated the two germline ends. The CDR3 here is CASSLGAGQPQHF. The CDR3 coding sequence is TGTGCCAGCAGTTTAGGGGCTGGTCAGCCCCAGCATTTT.

This chain links TRBV11-2 with TRBJ1-2; D is undetermined. Germline-derived CDR1 and CDR2 are SGHAT and FQNNGV. The CDR3 length is 15 residues. Trimming pared 2 bases from V and 0 bases from J, leaving 10 bases between. CDR3: CASSLTANSNYGYTF. In DNA form, the CDR3 reads TGTGCCAGCAGCTTAACAGCCAACTCTAACTATGGCTACACCTTC.

The V gene is TRBV7-9, the J gene TRBJ1-4; D ambiguous. The V gene lost 1 base and the J gene lost 5 bases, with 11 bases spanning the gap. CDR1 and CDR2 (germline): SEHNR, FQNEAQ (reference sequence). CDR3 size: 15 residues. This chain's CDR3 is CASSLGSLGNEKLFF. Written as DNA, the CDR3 is TGTGCCAGCAGCTTAGGCAGTCTGGGCAATGAAAAACTGTTTTTT.

The rearrangement joins TRBV25-1 to TRBJ2-4; 8 positions match TRBD1. Losses at the gene ends were 4 bases for V and 1 base for J; bases not matched to a gene: 6. There are 16 residues in the CDR3. Looked up from germline, CDR1 is MGHDK and CDR2 is SYGVNS. CDR3 DNA sequence: TGTGCCAGCAGTGCGGGGAACAGGGGGGCCAAAAACATTCAGTACTTC. Residues: CASSAGNRGAKNIQYF.

The chain recombines TRBV14 with TRBJ2-7; tentatively, D is TRBD2 (5 bases). This CDR3 has 12 residues. From germline, CDR1 is SGHDN and CDR2 FVKESK. V was cut by 4 bases and J by 3 bases, with 7 bases left in between. The chain's CDR3 is CASSPSSYEQYF. In nucleotides, the CDR3 is TGTGCCAGCAGCCCTAGCAGCTACGAGCAGTACTTC.

This clone was counted between two and nine times. The chain employs TRBV4-3 and TRBJ2-7; 9 bases map to TRBD2. V gave up 2 bases and J gave up 4 bases; unmatched junction bases: 3. CDR1 is LGHNA and CDR2 is YSLEER in the germline V gene. The CDR3 totals 14 residues. CDR3 sequence: CASSQWLAGYEQYF. The CDR3 DNA is TGCGCCAGCAGCCAATGGCTAGCGGGATACGAGCAGTACTTC.

Only a few counts were recorded for this clone. This chain links TRBV7-6 with TRBJ1-3, with D perhaps matching TRBD1 (5 bases). The CDR3 has 19 residues. Trimming pared 5 bases from V and 2 bases from J, leaving 25 bases between. Germline V lookup: CDR1 SGHVS, CDR2 FNYEAQ. The CDR3 protein is CASSTPVQGTTRTGNTIYF. CDR3 nucleotide sequence: TGTGCCAGCAGCACGCCGGTGCAGGGTACCACCCGCACTGGAAACACCATATATTTT.

The CDR3 DNA sequence: TGCAGCGTTGTGGGATTAGTGGGGCGGGAGGTGTCAGATACGCAGTATTTT. Translated, it gives CSVVGLVGREVSDTQYF. V and J are TRBV29-1 and TRBJ2-3; 8 positions agree with TRBD2. In germline, CDR1 is SQVTM, CDR2 ANQGSEA. This CDR3 comprises 17 residues. J lost 4 bases, V lost 4 bases, and 16 bases had no gene match.

The chain carries TRBV7-2 and TRBJ2-7, with 8 bases that match TRBD1. CDR3 length: 16 amino acids. Per germline, CDR1 SGHTA and CDR2 FQGNSA. V lost 7 bases and J lost 5; bases outside the gene matches: 16. The CDR3 loop reads CASTQGAGTLPDEQYF. The DNA for the CDR3 is TGTGCCAGCACCCAGGGGGCCGGGACCCTACCGGACGAGCAGTACTTC.

The rearrangement uses TRBV5-6 and TRBJ2-3, with 11 bases fitting TRBD1. The CDR3 contains 16 residues. Germline CDR1 and CDR2: SGHDT and YYEEEE. The ends lost 5 bases at V and 1 base at J; junction bases unmatched: 6. CDR3 sequence reads: CASSRTGQGGTDTQYF. DNA of the CDR3: TGTGCCAGCAGTCGGACGGGACAGGGGGGCACAGATACGCAGTATTTT.

This chain connects TRBV5-1 to TRBJ2-3; D uncertain. CDR3 length equals 13 residues. CDR1 is SGHRS, CDR2 YFSETQ, per germline. V was cut by 0 bases and J by 2 bases, with 4 bases left in between. The CDR3 nucleotides read TGCGCCAGCAGCTTGGTTATCACAGATACGCAGTATTTT. Amino acid sequence: CASSLVITDTQYF.

This clone turned up a few times. The chain's CDR3 is CASSPIRFDRDTEAFF. For the CDR3, the DNA is TGTGCCAGCAGTCCTATTAGATTCGACAGGGACACTGAAGCTTTCTTT. The gene calls are TRBV28 and TRBJ1-1, with TRBD1 matching 7 bases. V lost 5 bases and J lost 3; bases outside the gene matches: 12. Germline V gene sequence: CDR1 MDHEN, CDR2 SYDVKM. This CDR3 contains 16 residues.

This rearrangement joins TRBV10-2 to TRBJ1-4; D may be TRBD1 (5 bases). The V end lost 8 bases, the J end lost 12 bases, and 16 bases lay between the germline ends. CDR1 and CDR2 from the germline V gene are WSHSY and SAAADI. The CDR3 has 12 residues. CDR3 in DNA: TGCGCCAGCCAGACAGTAAGCGAGGAACTGTTTTTT. It encodes CASQTVSEELFF.

Only a few counts were recorded for this clone. The chain carries TRBV5-1 and TRBJ2-5; D perhaps matches TRBD1 (5 bases). V lost 0 bases to trimming and J lost 5 bases, with 14 bases between them. CDR1 and CDR2 (germline): SGHRS, YFSETQ. The CDR3 contains 15 residues. This CDR3 is CASSLVGVETETQYF. The CDR3, as DNA: TGCGCCAGCAGCTTGGTAGGGGTTGAAACGGAGACCCAGTACTTC. The whole variable domain, filled in from reference TRBV5-1 and TRBJ2-5, reads KAGVTQTPRYLIKTRGQQVTLSCSPISGHRSVSWYQQTPGQGLQFLFEYFSETQRNKGNFPGRFSGRQFSNSRSEMNVSTLELGDSALYLCASSLVGVETETQYFGPGTRLLVL.

This sequence joins TRBV5-6 and TRBJ2-2, with 11 positions matching TRBD2. The V and J ends lost 0 bases and 7 bases, in that order; junction bases with no gene match: 5. CDR1 and CDR2 (germline): SGHDT, YYEEEE. CDR3 length: 16 amino acids. CDR3 nucleotides: TGTGCCAGCAGCTTGGCCGCTAGCGGGGGGCACGGGGAGCTGTTTTTT. This codes for CASSLAASGGHGELFF.

The V and J genes are TRBV5-6 and TRBJ2-5; D possibly corresponds to TRBD2 (5 bases). Germline loops: CDR1 SGHDT, CDR2 YYEEEE. This CDR3 is 14 amino acids long. The V end was cut by 1 base, the J end by 2 bases, with 9 bases between. Here the CDR3 DNA reads TGTGCCAGCAGCTTGACGGGGTTACAAGAGACCCAGTACTTC. It yields the protein CASSLTGLQETQYF. Full variable domain (rest looked up from reference TRBV5-6 and TRBJ2-5): DAGVTQSPTHLIKTRGQQVTLRCSPKSGHDTVSWYQQALGQGPQFIFQYYEEEERQRGNFPDRFSGHQFPNYSSELNVNALLLGDSALYLCASSLTGLQETQYFGPGTRLLVL.

The chain uses TRBV29-1 and TRBJ1-1, with D possibly being TRBD1 (5 bases). Germline-derived CDR1 and CDR2 are SQVTM and ANQGSEA. V was clipped by 5 bases and J by 1 base, with 17 bases between them. This CDR3 is built from 15 residues. CDR3 bases: TGCAGCGTTTGGGTTCAGGGCGAATCGAACACTGAAGCTTTCTTT. Protein sequence: CSVWVQGESNTEAFF. The variable domain in full, with the rest retrieved from reference TRBV29-1 and TRBJ1-1, is SAVISQKPSRDICQRGTSLTIQCQVDSQVTMMFWYRQQPGQSLTLIATANQGSEATYESGFVIDKFPISRPNLTFSTLTVSNMSPEDSSIYLCSVWVQGESNTEAFFGQGTRLTVV.

This clone was seen only once. The gene calls are TRBV5-1 and TRBJ2-1, with TRBD1 identical over 10 bases. Germline CDR1 SGHRS, CDR2 YFSETQ. The CDR3 consists of 15 residues. V shed 4 bases and J 6 bases; nucleotides not matched to a gene: 7. CDR3 bases: TGCGCCAGCAGCCCGGGGACAGGGGCGGTCAATGAGCAGTTCTTC. This codes for CASSPGTGAVNEQFF.

The V gene is TRBV7-9, the J gene TRBJ1-5; D is possibly TRBD1 (5 bases). The CDR3 has 15 amino acids. Between the trimmed V and J ends, which lost 6 bases and 0 bases, there was a span of 12 bases. Per germline, CDR1 SEHNR and CDR2 FQNEAQ (reference sequence). The CDR3: CASSWGGDSNQPQHF. The CDR3 DNA reads as TGTGCCAGCAGTTGGGGGGGTGATAGCAATCAGCCCCAGCATTTT.